This record looks at one T cell receptor (beta chain) sequence and its context. The libraries of TRB cDNA were prepared using 5' RACE with UMI labels. Reprocessing the 5' RACE reads, TCRdb reports a single entry for every CDR3 protein and omits DNA. Seen in this sample are 70,000 to 100,000 distinct CDR3 sequences; the ten most common clones hold about 1%. The data were obtained in a study of CXCR3-negative and CXCR3-positive naive CD8 T cells. CD45RO-CCR7+CD27+CD95- expression identified naive CD8+ T cells. From germline, CDR1 is LNHDA and CDR2 SQIVND (reference sequence). The CDR3 totals 15 residues.

The chain recombines TRBV19 with TRBJ1-5; TCRdb proposes TRBD1, but this gene call is untestable without DNA. The TCR was taken from a human donor in good health. Some clones in this sample may be carry-over from other donors' samples. The specimen was naive CXCR3- CD8+ T cells from blood. Subset indicated: CD45RO-CCR7+CD27+CD95- naive CD8+ T cells lacking CXCR3 (TNR3-). The CDR3 sequence is CASSTQTGSNQPQHF.